Following are 18 T cell receptor beta chains from one sample sequenced in a study of CD4+ T cells in melanoma. The assay was immunoSEQ multiplex PCR, and TCRdb's table has in-frame clones only and misses some. The sample contains roughly 150,000 clones, around 90% of which appear only once. These receptor sequences come from a human donor with melanoma.

The genes are TRBV7-2 and TRBJ1-6; 7 nucleotides agree with TRBD1. Looked up from germline, CDR1 is SGHTA and CDR2 is FQGNSA. The CDR3 runs 14 residues. J lost 6 bases, V lost 6 bases, and 5 bases had no gene match. The CDR3 nucleotides are TGTGCCAGCAGTCTGACAGGGTCTAATTCACCCCTCCACTTT. Translation gives CASSLTGSNSPLHF.

The chain is built from TRBV7-9 and TRBJ2-3; D might be TRBD1 or TRBD2, each matching 6 bases. The CDR3 extends over 15 amino acids. Germline values: CDR1 SEHNR, CDR2 FQNEAQ (reference sequence). Trimming pared 2 bases from V and 9 bases from J, leaving 18 bases between. Written as DNA, the CDR3 is TGTGCCAGCAGCTTAAAGGGGGGTCTCATGCAGACGCAGTATTTT. This sequence encodes CASSLKGGLMQTQYF.

The gene calls are TRBV5-1 and TRBJ2-1; 11 bases match TRBD2. Trimming took 5 bases from V and 3 from J; bases not matched to a gene: 22. In germline, CDR1 is SGHRS, CDR2 YFSETQ. The CDR3 is made up of 21 amino acids. The CDR3 DNA sequence: TGCGCCAGCAGGCCTAGCGGGGGGCTAGTAGATCGACTGAAGTTCTACAATGAGCAGTTCTTC. Amino acid sequence: CASRPSGGLVDRLKFYNEQFF.

The chain links TRBV7-9 to TRBJ1-1; 7 bases are shared with TRBD1. The CDR3 runs 15 residues. Germline trimming cut 5 bases from V and 5 bases from J; bases unmatched to any gene: 11. CDR1 SEHNR and CDR2 FQNEAQ come from the germline V gene (reference sequence). The chain's CDR3 is CASSPSPTGVTEAFF. CDR3 DNA sequence: TGTGCCAGCAGCCCCTCCCCTACAGGGGTAACTGAAGCTTTCTTT.

The V call is TRBV7-9, the J call TRBJ1-1; 8 positions match TRBD1. Unmatched junction bases numbered 7, after V lost 6 bases and J lost 7 bases. The CDR3 consists of 13 residues. The germline V gene encodes CDR1 SEHNR and CDR2 FQNEAQ (reference sequence). CDR3 sequence (DNA): TGTGCCAGCAGGGGACAGGCTCAGAGTGAAGCTTTCTTT. Residues: CASRGQAQSEAFF. Drawing the rest from reference TRBV7-9 and TRBJ1-1, the complete variable domain is DTGVSQNPRHKITKRGQNVTFRCDPISEHNRLYWYRQTLGQGPEFLTYFQNEAQLEKSRLLSDRFSAERPKGSFSTLEIQRTEQGDSAMYLCASRGQAQSEAFFGQGTRLTVV.

The CDR3 DNA follows: TGTGCCAGCATGGGGCCGGGTAGGCATGAAAAACTGTTTTTT. Translation gives CASMGPGRHEKLFF. The rearrangement uses TRBV18 and TRBJ1-4, with D possibly TRBD1 on 5 matching bases. V lost 8 bases to trimming and J lost 6 bases, with 16 bases between them. Germline V lookup: CDR1 KGHSH, CDR2 LQKENI. CDR3 size: 14 residues.

This clone occurred once. V and J are TRBV5-4 and TRBJ1-6; maybe TRBD1 (5 bases). Trimming took 4 bases from V and 7 from J, leaving 15 bases between them. There are 15 residues in the CDR3. Per the germline V gene, CDR1 is SGHNT and CDR2 is YYREEE (reference sequence). The chain's CDR3 is CASSAETVPNSPLHF. CDR3 DNA: TGTGCCAGCAGCGCGGAGACAGTGCCCAATTCACCCCTCCACTTT.

J is TRBJ1-5 and V is TRBV4-1; the D gene is possibly TRBD1 (6 bases). There are 15 residues in the CDR3. Per the germline V gene, CDR1 is MGHRA and CDR2 is YSYEKL. V shed 0 bases and J shed 8 bases, with 14 bases lying between them. The CDR3 reads CASSQDRGGGKPQHF. The CDR3 DNA sequence: TGCGCCAGCAGCCAAGATCGAGGGGGTGGGAAGCCCCAGCATTTT.

This chain uses TRBV5-1 with TRBJ2-7; D is unclear. The CDR3 runs 13 residues. The V gene lost 0 bases and the J gene lost 6 bases, with 10 bases spanning the gap. From germline, CDR1 is SGHRS and CDR2 YFSETQ. The CDR3 coding sequence is TGCGCCAGCAGCTTGGAGGGCAGTCCCGAGCAGTACTTC. It encodes CASSLEGSPEQYF.

The chain uses TRBV19 and TRBJ2-3, with 8 bases lining up with TRBD2. Germline values: CDR1 LNHDA, CDR2 SQIVND (reference sequence). J was trimmed by 7 bases and V by 2 bases; bases with no gene match: 14. CDR3 length: 17 residues. The CDR3 DNA follows: TGTGCCAGTAGTATACATGCCGAGCGGGGGCCACGGAATACGCAGTATTTT. The encoded protein is CASSIHAERGPRNTQYF.

The CDR3 sequence is CASRGDSHSNQPQHF. For the CDR3, the DNA is TGTGCCAGTAGGGGCGACAGTCATAGCAATCAGCCCCAGCATTTT. This chain connects TRBV19 to TRBJ1-5; TRBD1 might be the D (5 bases). Trimming took off 6 bases at V and 0 bases at J, with 12 bases between the two ends. The CDR3 is 15 amino acids. Germline V gives CDR1 LNHDA, CDR2 SQIVND (reference sequence).

The J gene is TRBJ2-3, the V gene TRBV29-1; D tentatively reads TRBD1 or TRBD2 (5 bases each). Germline V gene data show CDR1 as SQVTM and CDR2 as ANQGSEA. This CDR3 spans 12 amino acids. Trimming pared 3 bases from V and 1 base from J, leaving 5 bases between. CDR3 in amino acids: CSVEGGTDTQYF. For the CDR3, the DNA is TGCAGCGTTGAGGGGGGCACAGATACGCAGTATTTT.

The rearrangement uses TRBV19 and TRBJ2-3; TRBD1 might be the D (5 bases). The length of the CDR3 is 14 residues. With 6 bases removed from V and 2 bases from J, the gap between germline ends came to 12 bases. From germline, CDR1 is LNHDA and CDR2 SQIVND (reference sequence). In DNA, the CDR3 is TGTGCCAGTAGGGGGCCTTACGACACAGATACGCAGTATTTT. This encodes CASRGPYDTDTQYF.

This chain connects TRBV11-3 to TRBJ2-2; D uncertain. Trimming removed 2 bases at V and 3 bases at J, with 7 bases between. Germline lookup yields CDR1 SGHNT and CDR2 YENEEA. This CDR3 is built from 14 residues. CDR3 bases: TGTGCCAGCAGCTTACGTCGGGACACCGGGGAGCTGTTTTTT. Amino acid sequence: CASSLRRDTGELFF.

V and J are TRBV21-1 and TRBJ1-1. TRBV21-1 is a pseudogene segment. The CDR3 length is 14 residues. The CDR3: CASSGVRRGTEAFF. CDR3 nucleotides: TGTGCCAGCAGCGGAGTCCGGAGGGGGACTGAAGCTTTCTTT.

V and J are TRBV6-1 and TRBJ2-7; D unresolved. V lost 8 bases to trimming and J lost 10 bases, with 27 bases between them. The CDR3 totals 15 residues. Germline CDR1 reads MNHNS; CDR2 reads SASEGT. CDR3 coding DNA: TGTGCCAGCCAACTTAGACGGAAGAGATCTCTCTTTCAGTACTTC. Translating gives CASQLRRKRSLFQYF.

The gene calls are TRBV14 and TRBJ2-7; D call uncertain. V lost 2 bases and J 6 bases, leaving 11 bases between the germline ends. The CDR3 has 13 residues. Germline CDR1 reads SGHDN; CDR2 reads FVKESK. As DNA, the CDR3 is TGTGCCAGCAGCCAAATTGGACGGTCCGAGCAGTACTTC. It translates to CASSQIGRSEQYF. Looking up the rest from reference TRBV14 and TRBJ2-7 gives the full variable domain: EAGVTQFPSHSVIEKGQTVTLRCDPISGHDNLYWYRRVMGKEIKFLLHFVKESKQDESGMPNNRFLAERTGGTYSTLKVQPAELEDSGVYFCASSQIGRSEQYFGPGTRLTVT.

This chain joins TRBV5-1 and TRBJ2-6; D gene ambiguous. Germline V gene data show CDR1 as SGHRS and CDR2 as YFSETQ. V lost 0 bases to trimming and J lost 2 bases, with 6 bases between them. The CDR3 extends over 15 amino acids. CDR3 nucleotide sequence: TGCGCCAGCAGCTTGGAGTTGGCTGGGGCCAACGTCCTGACTTTC. Its translation is CASSLELAGANVLTF.